This T cell receptor (beta chain) was sequenced for a study of control samples from healthy donors and cancer patients. Sequencing was performed with immunoSEQ multiplex PCR; in TCRdb, only in-frame clones are kept and a portion is missing. The table records under 75,000 clones, roughly 85% of them present only once. The receptor was isolated from a man aged 40-50 years in good health. Source material: blood.

The DNA of the CDR3 is TGTGCCAGCAGTTTGCGGGGGACAGGGTTCTACAATGAGCAGTTCTTC. Translated: CASSLRGTGFYNEQFF. V usage is TRBV28 and J usage is TRBJ2-1, with 9 nucleotides matching TRBD1. The V and J ends lost 3 bases and 3 bases, in that order; junction bases with no gene match: 6. The CDR3 sequence is 16 residues long. The germline CDR1 and CDR2 sequences are MDHEN and SYDVKM.